This entry is about one T cell receptor beta chain. This sample is drawn from a study of blood T cell repertoires in COVID-19. Study information: Samples came from the United States, Italy and Spain, spanning acute and convalescent COVID-19. Sources were T cells, B-cell-depleted T cells, or PBMCs; the material itself was cDNA or gDNA.

Germline V lookup: CDR1 KGHSH, CDR2 LQKENI. There are 15 residues in the CDR3. With 2 bases removed from V and 2 bases from J, the gap between germline ends came to 10 bases. In the source study's methods: Estimates of nucleated cell counts were drawn from the amplification of reference gene primers. Libraries were prepared by immunoSEQ multiplex PCR; TCRdb keeps only in-frame clonotypes and omits some of them. D and trimming were read from the DNA, whereas the V and J calls and clone size are those reported in that table. The data hold 100,000 or so clones, with more than 85% observed a single time.

The sample was peripheral blood. The chain is built from TRBV18 and TRBJ1-3; D not resolved. This TCR was sampled from a man between 18 and 29 years old with acute or convalescent COVID-19. The CDR3: CASSPKSETGNTIYF. Written as DNA, the CDR3 is TGTGCCAGCTCACCAAAGAGCGAGACTGGAAACACCATATATTTT.